Below are 31 T cell receptor beta chains sequenced from a single sample in a study of T cell changes during pregnancy in multiple sclerosis. Sequencing used immunoSEQ multiplex PCR; TCRdb keeps in-frame clones, though not all of them. The data show 70,000 to 100,000 clones, with around 93% seen just once and less than 2.5% held by the top ten. Sample: peripheral blood, taken in the third trimester of pregnancy. The source of these receptors is a female donor with multiple sclerosis, enrolled in a pregnancy study.

Here the CDR3 reads CASQRGGKFQYF. The CDR3 DNA reads TGTGCCAGTCAGCGGGGAGGGAAGTTTCAGTATTTT. This chain connects TRBV19 to TRBJ2-3; 7 nucleotides match TRBD2. The CDR3 spans 12 residues. Per germline, CDR1 LNHDA and CDR2 SQIVND (reference sequence). Germline trimming cut 8 bases from V and 12 bases from J; bases unmatched to any gene: 11.

The J gene is TRBJ2-7, the V gene TRBV5-1; perhaps TRBD1 as D (5 bases). The CDR3 has 16 amino acids. V lost 4 bases and J lost 4, with 21 bases in between. Looked up from germline, CDR1 is SGHRS and CDR2 is YFSETQ. CDR3 sequence: CASSRNPPGFKYEQYF. The DNA of the CDR3 is TGCGCCAGCAGCCGTAACCCCCCAGGGTTTAAGTACGAGCAGTACTTC.

Details on this clone: Sequence at one end of the junction differs from germline and may be a read error. The rearrangement joins TRBV9 to TRBJ2-7, with D perhaps TRBD2 (7 bases). Germline CDR1 reads SGDLS; CDR2 reads YYNGEE. The CDR3 covers 15 residues. The CDR3 sequence: CANSVVGGRDHEQYF. The CDR3 DNA is TGTGCCAACAGCGTAGTGGGGGGGCGCGACCACGAGCAGTACTTC.

This rearrangement joins TRBV18 to TRBJ2-6; 8 bases are shared with TRBD1. Germline assignment: CDR1 KGHSH and CDR2 LQKENI. V gave up 2 bases and J gave up 4 bases; unmatched junction bases: 4. The CDR3 sequence is 16 residues long. This CDR3 reads CASSPRTGPGANVLTF. Here the CDR3 DNA reads TGTGCCAGCTCACCAAGGACAGGGCCCGGGGCCAACGTCCTGACTTTC.

The J gene is TRBJ2-5, the V gene TRBV28; 9 positions match TRBD1. Germline CDR1 and CDR2: MDHEN and SYDVKM. Trimming cost V 5 bases and J 2 bases; bases outside gene matches: 6. There are 15 residues in the CDR3. CDR3 coding DNA: TGTGCCAGCAGTCCGGACAGGGGCAAGCAAGAGACCCAGTACTTC. The encoded protein is CASSPDRGKQETQYF.

CDR3 amino acids: CASSFSGSVIEQYF. CDR3 in DNA: TGTGCCAGCAGTTTTAGCGGGAGCGTGATCGAGCAGTACTTC. The chain links TRBV28 to TRBJ2-7, with 9 nucleotides matching TRBD2. The V and J ends lost 3 bases and 6 bases, in that order; junction bases with no gene match: 6. The CDR3 has 14 amino acids. Germline V gives CDR1 MDHEN, CDR2 SYDVKM.

This clone was recorded only once. The gene calls are TRBV2 and TRBJ1-1; the D is unclear. V lost 2 bases, J lost 4 bases, and 14 bases lay in between. CDR1 SNHLY and CDR2 FYNNEI come from the germline V gene. The CDR3 is 15 residues long. In nucleotides, the CDR3 is TGTGCCAGCAGTGAACTGTCCTCAAGGAGCACTGAAGCTTTCTTT. This translates into CASSELSSRSTEAFF.

J is TRBJ2-7 and V is TRBV4-1; 9 nucleotides agree with TRBD2. The V gene's germline CDR1 is MGHRA and CDR2 YSYEKL. The junction had 13 bases not matched to a gene; V was cut back by 10 bases and J by 3 bases. The CDR3 loop spans 15 amino acids. DNA for the CDR3: TGCGCCACCTCGTATGCGCTAGCGGGGAACTACGAGCAGTACTTC. This codes for CATSYALAGNYEQYF.

This chain joins TRBV28 and TRBJ1-1; the match to TRBD1 covers 9 bases. V shed 3 bases and J 11 bases; nucleotides not matched to a gene: 13. The CDR3 runs to 15 residues. Germline V gene data show CDR1 as MDHEN and CDR2 as SYDVKM. The CDR3 loop is CASSFYTGGEGEAFF. The CDR3 DNA sequence: TGTGCCAGCAGTTTCTATACAGGGGGCGAAGGAGAGGCTTTCTTT.

The chain is built from TRBV29-1 and TRBJ1-1, with D uncertain. Per germline, CDR1 SQVTM and CDR2 ANQGSEA. The CDR3 has 11 residues. The V end lost 7 bases, the J end lost 5 bases, and 11 bases lay between the germline ends. The CDR3 spells CSGTRGTEAFF. The CDR3 region has the DNA TGCAGCGGCACCCGAGGAACTGAAGCTTTCTTT.

The gene calls are TRBV19 and TRBJ2-7; 8 bases fit TRBD2. Germline V CDR1 and CDR2: LNHDA, SQIVND (reference sequence). After removal of 4 bases from V and 4 bases from J, the junction contained 6 bases not matched to a gene. The length of the CDR3 is 14 residues. CDR3 sequence (DNA): TGTGCCAGTAGTAGTAGCGGGGATACATACGAGCAGTACTTC. Protein sequence: CASSSSGDTYEQYF. Full variable domain (rest looked up from reference TRBV19 and TRBJ2-7): DGGITQSPKYLFRKEGQNVTLSCEQNLNHDAMYWYRQDPGQGLRLIYYSQIVNDFQKGDIAEGYSVSREKKESFPLTVTSAQKNPTAFYLCASSSSGDTYEQYFGPGTRLTVT.

The V call is TRBV5-1, the J call TRBJ2-3; the D gene is possibly TRBD2 (5 bases). This CDR3 region has 15 residues. Trimming removed 1 base at V and 2 bases at J, with 11 bases between. The germline gives CDR1 SGHRS, CDR2 YFSETQ. CDR3 residues: CASSLQRRVTDTQYF. Written as DNA, the CDR3 is TGCGCCAGCAGCTTGCAGCGGCGTGTCACAGATACGCAGTATTTT.

The chain employs TRBV6-5 and TRBJ1-5; tentative D call: TRBD1 (5 bases). Germline assignment: CDR1 MNHEY and CDR2 SVGAGI. The V end was cut by 0 bases, the J end by 9 bases, with 15 bases between. This CDR3 spans 15 amino acids. The CDR3, as DNA: TGTGCCAGCAGTTACTCCACCGGGGGTTTATGGCCCCAGCATTTT. This sequence encodes CASSYSTGGLWPQHF.

The chain has TRBV11-2 and TRBJ2-7; 9 bases agree with TRBD2. Germline V gene sequence: CDR1 SGHAT, CDR2 FQNNGV. J gave up 4 bases and V 1 base, and 2 bases lay outside the gene matches. CDR3 length equals 14 residues. CDR3 region: CASSLAAGGYEQYF. Here the CDR3 DNA reads TGTGCCAGCAGCTTAGCGGCGGGAGGGTACGAGCAGTACTTC.

J is TRBJ2-7 and V is TRBV6-6; 7 bases match TRBD1. The CDR3 loop spans 12 amino acids. From germline, CDR1 is MNHNY and CDR2 SVGAGI (reference sequence). V lost 8 bases to trimming and J lost 0 bases; unmatched junction nucleotides: 1. The CDR3 bases are TGTGCCAGCCGGGACAGCTCCTACGAGCAGTACTTC. Protein sequence: CASRDSSYEQYF.

The chain joins TRBV5-4 to TRBJ2-1; 12 bases line up with TRBD2. The germline V gene has CDR1 SGHNT and CDR2 YYREEE (reference sequence). Trimming at V came to 1 base and at J to 9 bases, leaving 2 bases not matched to a gene. This CDR3 contains 14 residues. CDR3 residues: CASSLLAGGGEQFF. CDR3 coding DNA: TGTGCCAGCAGCTTGCTAGCGGGAGGGGGTGAGCAGTTCTTC.

The gene calls are TRBV5-1 and TRBJ1-2, with 7 positions matching TRBD1. Germline CDR1 is SGHRS and CDR2 is YFSETQ. This CDR3 contains 13 residues. V lost 4 bases to trimming and J lost 6 bases; unmatched junction nucleotides: 6. The CDR3 region has the DNA TGCGCCAGCAGCACCCGGGACAGTGATGGCTACACCTTC. Protein product: CASSTRDSDGYTF. Looking up the rest from reference TRBV5-1 and TRBJ1-2 gives the full variable domain: KAGVTQTPRYLIKTRGQQVTLSCSPISGHRSVSWYQQTPGQGLQFLFEYFSETQRNKGNFPGRFSGRQFSNSRSEMNVSTLELGDSALYLCASSTRDSDGYTFGSGTRLTVV.

The rearrangement joins TRBV28 to TRBJ2-7, with 7 bases matching TRBD2. CDR3 size: 14 residues. Per the germline V gene, CDR1 is MDHEN and CDR2 is SYDVKM. V was pared by 7 bases and J by 0 bases, with 6 bases of the junction left unmatched. The CDR3 DNA is TGTGCCAGCATATATGCTAGCGGCTCCTACGAGCAGTACTTC. Residues: CASIYASGSYEQYF.

V usage is TRBV6-5 and J usage is TRBJ1-4; 9 positions agree with TRBD1. CDR3 size: 16 residues. The trim removed 0 bases at V and 4 bases at J, leaving 3 bases unmatched. CDR1 and CDR2 (germline): MNHEY, SVGAGI. CDR3 DNA: TGTGCCAGCAGTTACTCGACGGGACAGGGTAATGAAAAACTGTTTTTT. Translation gives CASSYSTGQGNEKLFF.

This clone has only one observation. For the CDR3, the DNA is TGTGCCAGCAGCTTGGGGTCGGGAAACACAGTAGCCAAAAACATTCAGTACTTC. Translating gives CASSLGSGNTVAKNIQYF. This chain links TRBV5-6 with TRBJ2-4, with a weak D call TRBD2 (5 bases). This CDR3 contains 18 residues. V was trimmed by 0 bases and J by 0 bases, leaving 16 bases between them. In germline, CDR1 is SGHDT, CDR2 YYEEEE. Full variable domain (remainder filled in from reference TRBV5-6 and TRBJ2-4): DAGVTQSPTHLIKTRGQQVTLRCSPKSGHDTVSWYQQALGQGPQFIFQYYEEEERQRGNFPDRFSGHQFPNYSSELNVNALLLGDSALYLCASSLGSGNTVAKNIQYFGAGTRLSVL.

The chain couples TRBV28 to TRBJ2-7; 9 bases are shared with TRBD1. The CDR3 covers 15 residues. Germline CDR1 is MDHEN and CDR2 is SYDVKM. V shed 6 bases, J shed 2 bases, and the junction held 8 bases outside the gene matches. The CDR3 loop is CASRKDRGFTYEQYF. CDR3 DNA sequence: TGTGCCAGCAGGAAGGACAGGGGCTTTACCTACGAGCAGTACTTC.

This clone was counted once. The gene calls are TRBV27 and TRBJ1-1; tentative D call: TRBD1 (5 bases). The CDR3 extends over 14 amino acids. Germline values: CDR1 MNHEY, CDR2 SMNVEV (reference sequence). V lost 3 bases and J lost 5, with 13 bases in between. CDR3: CASSFLQAGTEAFF. CDR3 coding DNA: TGTGCCAGCAGTTTTTTACAGGCCGGTACTGAAGCTTTCTTT.

This chain connects TRBV2 to TRBJ1-2; D is perhaps TRBD1 (5 bases). Germline lookup yields CDR1 SNHLY and CDR2 FYNNEI. The CDR3 totals 13 residues. Trimming stripped 1 base from V and 3 bases from J, with 6 bases between. For the CDR3, the DNA is TGTGCCAGCAGTGAAGGCAGGGACTATGGCTACACCTTC. Its protein is CASSEGRDYGYTF.

This chain connects TRBV4-3 to TRBJ2-7; 13 bases are shared with TRBD2. J gave up 0 bases and V 3 bases, and 2 bases lay outside the gene matches. Germline loops: CDR1 LGHNA, CDR2 YSLEER. The CDR3 spans 16 residues. CDR3 DNA: TGCGCCAGCAGCCAGGGGACTAGCGGGGTCTCCTACGAGCAGTACTTC. This translates into CASSQGTSGVSYEQYF.

The chain is built from TRBV14 and TRBJ2-1; the match to TRBD1 covers 7 bases. CDR1 and CDR2 (germline): SGHDN, FVKESK. The CDR3 length is 13 residues. V trimming: 4 bases; J trimming: 8 bases; junction bases outside the gene matches: 5. CDR3 sequence (DNA): TGTGCCAGCAGCCTGACAGGGCGGGATGAGCAGTTCTTC. Translation: CASSLTGRDEQFF.

CDR3 coding DNA: TGCGCCAGCAGTGAGGACAGGTTTCAGCCCCAGCATTTT. Its protein product is CASSEDRFQPQHF. This sequence joins TRBV10-2 and TRBJ1-5; tentative D call: TRBD1 (6 bases). The CDR3 is 13 residues long. Trimming left V 2 bases short and J 6 bases short, with 8 bases between. CDR1 and CDR2 from the germline V gene are WSHSY and SAAADI.

The rearrangement joins TRBV9 to TRBJ2-2, with D maybe TRBD1 (5 bases). The germline V gene encodes CDR1 SGDLS and CDR2 YYNGEE. Between the trimmed V and J ends, which lost 3 bases and 0 bases, there was a span of 9 bases. This CDR3 has 15 residues. This CDR3 reads CASSEGFANTGELFF. The CDR3, as DNA: TGTGCCAGCAGCGAGGGGTTCGCGAACACCGGGGAGCTGTTTTTT.

This chain links TRBV7-6 with TRBJ2-7, with D possibly TRBD1 on 6 matching bases. V was clipped by 2 bases and J by 0 bases, with 11 bases between them. Germline CDR1 reads SGHVS; CDR2 reads FNYEAQ. This CDR3 comprises 15 residues. CDR3 residues: CASSLKQGGSYEQYF. The CDR3 bases are TGTGCCAGCAGCTTAAAACAGGGTGGCTCCTACGAGCAGTACTTC.

CDR3: CASSPGGSSYNEQFF. The CDR3 DNA follows: TGCGCCAGCAGCCCTGGCGGCAGCTCCTACAATGAGCAGTTCTTC. The chain links TRBV5-1 to TRBJ2-1; D remains ambiguous. The germline V gene encodes CDR1 SGHRS and CDR2 YFSETQ. The CDR3 is 15 residues long. V gave up 4 bases and J gave up 0 bases, with 11 bases separating them.

This chain links TRBV18 with TRBJ1-1, with TRBD1 matching over 9 bases. The CDR3 is 16 residues long. V lost 2 bases to trimming and J lost 6 bases; unmatched junction nucleotides: 10. Germline CDR1 reads KGHSH; CDR2 reads LQKENI. As DNA, the CDR3 is TGTGCCAGCTCACCATGGCTGGACAGGGGAGGGTCTGAAGCTTTCTTT. Protein product: CASSPWLDRGGSEAFF.

The chain combines TRBV13 with TRBJ2-1; possible D gene TRBD2, 5 bases. Germline assignment: CDR1 PRHDT and CDR2 FYEKMQ (reference sequence). The CDR3 is made up of 13 amino acids. V lost 5 bases and J lost 8, with 13 bases in between. In nucleotides, the CDR3 is TGTGCCAGCAGCCAAGAAGAGAGGGATGAGCAGTTCTTC. Its protein product is CASSQEERDEQFF.